A single T cell receptor (beta chain) is shown here with its context. One junction end does not reproduce the germline sequence, and a read error may be involved. The record originates from a study of tumor and adjacent non-tumor tissue in lung cancer. About the research overall: Aged roughly 31 to 85 years, patients included fewer than 11 men and about five women with stage I to III disease.

This sample's RNA came from whole unsorted tissue. A modified ARM-PCR protocol with three rounds of nested PCR amplified TCRbeta. TCRdb reprocessed the multiplex PCR reads with MiXCR, giving one entry per CDR3 protein. Of 100,000 to 120,000 distinct CDR3 sequences in the sample, approximately 80% were seen once. This CDR3 contains 14 residues. Germline CDR1 LGHNA, CDR2 YSLEER. This receptor was taken from a man between 65 and 85 years old with non-small cell lung cancer. Sequenced material: lung tumor tissue. The chain joins TRBV4-3 to TRBJ2-4, with D possibly TRBD1 on 6 matching bases. The chain's CDR3 is CASSQTGAENIQYF. In DNA form, the CDR3 reads TGCGCAAGCAGCCAGACAGGAGCCGAAAACATTCAATACTTC.